The clone carrying this T cell receptor beta chain was observed a handful of times. RNA extraction gave at least 5.5 micrograms of total RNA per sample. With a J-beta primer mix and a sample-barcoded 5' primer, a second PCR ran about 7 to 12 cycles. In TCRdb, the 5' RACE reads were re-called with MiXCR into one record per CDR3 protein. Here the sample spans roughly 2 million distinct CDR3 sequences, about 49% being singletons. The CDR3 totals 18 residues. CDR1 and CDR2 (germline): LGHNA, YSLEER. The trim removed 3 bases at V and 7 bases at J, leaving 9 bases unmatched. This sample was taken from a study of blood T cells in healthy people across ages.

This sequence was found in a woman aged 40 to 55 in good health. This chain uses TRBV4-3 with TRBJ2-1, with 16 bases fitting TRBD2. Sequenced material: blood. The CDR3 is CASSHRPGTSGGANEQFF. The CDR3 DNA follows: TGCGCCAGCAGCCACCGTCCCGGGACTAGCGGGGGGGCTAATGAGCAGTTCTTC.